This TCR beta chain originates from a study of CD8 T cells in Susac syndrome. An input of about 0.5 to 1 ug of RNA was subjected to reverse transcription using random hexamers. A single record per CDR3 protein comes from TCRdb applying MiXCR to the immunoSEQ multiplex PCR reads. Of about 200,000 distinct CDR3 sequences in the sample, roughly 95% were seen once. The TCR comes from a human donor with multiple sclerosis. Material: CD4+ T cells from PBMCs.

Here the CDR3 DNA reads TGCAGCGTCGTAGACGGGACAGGGCGCTACGAGCAGTACTTC. Translating it yields CSVVDGTGRYEQYF. The rearrangement links TRBV29-1 to TRBJ2-7, with 9 bases fitting TRBD1. Trimming took 6 bases from V and 3 from J; bases not matched to a gene: 9. This CDR3 has 14 residues. Germline loops: CDR1 SQVTM, CDR2 ANQGSEA.